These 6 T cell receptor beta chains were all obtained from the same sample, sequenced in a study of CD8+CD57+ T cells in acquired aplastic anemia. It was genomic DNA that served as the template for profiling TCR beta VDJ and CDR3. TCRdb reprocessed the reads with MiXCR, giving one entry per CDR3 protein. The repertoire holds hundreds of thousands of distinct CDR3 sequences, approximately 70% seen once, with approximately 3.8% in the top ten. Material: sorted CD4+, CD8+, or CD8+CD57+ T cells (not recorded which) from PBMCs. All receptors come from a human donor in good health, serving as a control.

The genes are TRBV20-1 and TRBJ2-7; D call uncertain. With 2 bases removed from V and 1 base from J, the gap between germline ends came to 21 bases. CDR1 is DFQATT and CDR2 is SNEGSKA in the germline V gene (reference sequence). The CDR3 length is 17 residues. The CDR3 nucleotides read TGCAGTGCTAGAAGGAATGCCGGCACCAAACCTTCCTACGAGCAGTACTTC. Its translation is CSARRNAGTKPSYEQYF.

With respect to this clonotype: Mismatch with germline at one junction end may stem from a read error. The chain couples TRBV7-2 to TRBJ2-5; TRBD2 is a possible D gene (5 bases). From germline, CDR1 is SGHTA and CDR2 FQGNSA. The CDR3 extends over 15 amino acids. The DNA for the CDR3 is TGTGCCAGCAGCTCGCCACGGACTCACACTGAGACCCACTACTTC. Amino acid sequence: CASSSPRTHTETHYF.

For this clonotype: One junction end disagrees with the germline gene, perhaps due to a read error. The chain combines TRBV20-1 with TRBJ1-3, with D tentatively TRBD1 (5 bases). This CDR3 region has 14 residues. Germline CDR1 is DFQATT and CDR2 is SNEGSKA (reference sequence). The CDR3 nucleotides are TGCAGTGCCGCGAGGGGAGATCATGGAAACACCATGTATTTT. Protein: CSAARGDHGNTMYF.

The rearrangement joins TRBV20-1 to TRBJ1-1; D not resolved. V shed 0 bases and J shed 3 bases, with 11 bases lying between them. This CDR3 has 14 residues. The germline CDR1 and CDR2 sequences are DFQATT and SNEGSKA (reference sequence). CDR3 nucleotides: TGCAGTGCTAGAGATCTTTGGGGAGACACTGAAGCTTTCTTT. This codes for CSARDLWGDTEAFF.

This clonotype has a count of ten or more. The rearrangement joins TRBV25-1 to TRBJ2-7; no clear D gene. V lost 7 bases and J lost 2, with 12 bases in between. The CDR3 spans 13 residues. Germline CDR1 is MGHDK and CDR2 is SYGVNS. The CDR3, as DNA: TGTGCCAGCACCTATCATTCGGCCTACGAGCAGTACTTC. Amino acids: CASTYHSAYEQYF.

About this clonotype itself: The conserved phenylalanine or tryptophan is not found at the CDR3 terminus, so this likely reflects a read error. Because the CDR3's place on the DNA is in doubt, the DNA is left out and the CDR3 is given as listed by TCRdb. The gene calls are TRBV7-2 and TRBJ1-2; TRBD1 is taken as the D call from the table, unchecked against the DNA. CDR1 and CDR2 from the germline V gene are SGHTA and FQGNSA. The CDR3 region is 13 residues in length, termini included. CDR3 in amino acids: CASSSSGGEDTQY.